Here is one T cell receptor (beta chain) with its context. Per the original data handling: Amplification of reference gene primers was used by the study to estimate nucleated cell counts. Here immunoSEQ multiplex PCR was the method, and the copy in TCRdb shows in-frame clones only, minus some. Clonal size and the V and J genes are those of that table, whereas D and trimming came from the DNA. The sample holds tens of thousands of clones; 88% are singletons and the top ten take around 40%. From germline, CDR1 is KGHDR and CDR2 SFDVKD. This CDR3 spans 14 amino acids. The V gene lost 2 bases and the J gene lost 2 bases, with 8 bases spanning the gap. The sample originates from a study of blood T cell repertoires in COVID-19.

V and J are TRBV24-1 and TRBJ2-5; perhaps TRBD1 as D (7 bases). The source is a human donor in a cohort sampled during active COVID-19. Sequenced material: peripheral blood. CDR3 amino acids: CATSDSGGQETQYF. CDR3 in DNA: TGTGCCACCAGTGATTCAGGGGGGCAAGAGACCCAGTACTTC.